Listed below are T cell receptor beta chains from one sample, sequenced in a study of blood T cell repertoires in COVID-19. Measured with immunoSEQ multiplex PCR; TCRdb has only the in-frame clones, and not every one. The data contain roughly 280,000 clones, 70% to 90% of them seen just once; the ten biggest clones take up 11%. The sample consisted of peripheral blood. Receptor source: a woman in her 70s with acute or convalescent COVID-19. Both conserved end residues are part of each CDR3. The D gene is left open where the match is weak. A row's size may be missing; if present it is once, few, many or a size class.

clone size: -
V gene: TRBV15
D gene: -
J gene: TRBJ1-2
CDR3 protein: CATQEGFNYGYTF
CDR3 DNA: TGTGCCACCCAGGAGGGGTTTAACTATGGCTACACCTTC

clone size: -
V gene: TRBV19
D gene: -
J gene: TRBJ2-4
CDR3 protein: CAPPVRGLAKNIQYF
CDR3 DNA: TGTGCCCCTCCTGTGCGGGGGCTCGCTAAAAACATTCAGTACTTC

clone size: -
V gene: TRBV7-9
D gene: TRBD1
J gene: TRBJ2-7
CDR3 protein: CASTITGAGEQYF
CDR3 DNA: TGTGCCAGCACAATTACAGGGGCTGGCGAGCAGTACTTC

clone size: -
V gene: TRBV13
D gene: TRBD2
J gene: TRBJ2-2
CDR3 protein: CASSPAVAGLAGELFF
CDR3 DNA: TGTGCCAGCAGCCCTGCGGTAGCGGGGTTGGCCGGGGAGCTGTTTTTT

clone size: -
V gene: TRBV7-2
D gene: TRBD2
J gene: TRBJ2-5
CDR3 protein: CASSFGLAGAGGTQYF
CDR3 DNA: TGTGCCAGCAGCTTTGGACTAGCGGGGGCCGGGGGGACCCAGTACTTC

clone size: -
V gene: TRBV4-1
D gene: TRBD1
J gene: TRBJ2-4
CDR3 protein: CASSRLTGGTENIQYF
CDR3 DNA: TGCGCCAGCAGCCGCCTAACAGGGGGCACGGAAAACATTCAGTACTTC

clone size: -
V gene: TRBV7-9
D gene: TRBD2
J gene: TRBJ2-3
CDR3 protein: CASSDHERGVRDTQYF
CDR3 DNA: TGTGCCAGCAGCGACCACGAGCGGGGGGTGAGGGATACGCAGTATTTT

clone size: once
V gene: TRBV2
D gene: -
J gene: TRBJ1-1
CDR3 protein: CASRTGGPNTEAFF
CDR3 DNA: TGTGCCAGCAGGACCGGGGGTCCGAACACTGAAGCTTTCTTT

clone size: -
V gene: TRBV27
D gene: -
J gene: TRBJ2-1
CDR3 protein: CASSFINEQFF
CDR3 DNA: TGTGCCAGCAGTTTCATCAATGAGCAGTTCTTC

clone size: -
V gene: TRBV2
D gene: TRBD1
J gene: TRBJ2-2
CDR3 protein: CATWTGNTGELFF
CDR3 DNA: TGTGCCACATGGACAGGGAACACCGGGGAGCTGTTTTTT

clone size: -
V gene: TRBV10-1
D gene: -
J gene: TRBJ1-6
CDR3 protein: CASSRDYNSPLHF
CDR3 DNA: TGCGCCAGCAGCCGGGATTATAATTCACCCCTCCACTTT

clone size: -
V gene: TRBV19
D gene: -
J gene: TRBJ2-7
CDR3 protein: CAAGLTYEQYF
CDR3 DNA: TGTGCGGCGGGTCTTACCTACGAGCAGTACTTC

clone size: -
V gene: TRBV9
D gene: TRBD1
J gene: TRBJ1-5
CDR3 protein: CASSPGQGGNQPQHF
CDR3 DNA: TGTGCCAGCAGCCCGGGACAGGGTGGCAATCAGCCCCAGCATTTT

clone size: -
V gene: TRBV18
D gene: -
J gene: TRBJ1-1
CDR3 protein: CASSPTAGKGAEAFF
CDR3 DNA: TGTGCCAGCTCACCAACTGCAGGGAAGGGGGCTGAAGCTTTCTTT

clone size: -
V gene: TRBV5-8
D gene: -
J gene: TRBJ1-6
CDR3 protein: CASSLDGAPIPPPLHF
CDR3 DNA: TGTGCCAGCAGCTTGGATGGGGCCCCTATTCCACCTCCCCTCCACTTT

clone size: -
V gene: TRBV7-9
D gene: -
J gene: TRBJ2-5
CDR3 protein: CASSWNTGETQYF
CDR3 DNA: TGTGCCAGCAGCTGGAACACGGGAGAGACCCAGTACTTC

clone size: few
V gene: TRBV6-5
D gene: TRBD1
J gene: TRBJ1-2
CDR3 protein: CASRVQGSNYGYTF
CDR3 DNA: TGTGCCAGCAGAGTACAGGGGTCTAACTATGGCTACACCTTC

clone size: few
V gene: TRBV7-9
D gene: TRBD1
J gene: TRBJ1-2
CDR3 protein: CASSSGQGETGYTF
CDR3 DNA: TGTGCCAGCAGCTCGGGACAGGGGGAGACTGGCTACACCTTC

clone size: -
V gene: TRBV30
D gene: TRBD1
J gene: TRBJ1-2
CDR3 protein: CAWYGTGNGYTF
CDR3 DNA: TGTGCCTGGTACGGGACAGGGAATGGCTACACCTTC

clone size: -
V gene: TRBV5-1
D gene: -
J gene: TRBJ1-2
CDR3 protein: CASSLEAGRLGYTF
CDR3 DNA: TGCGCCAGCAGCTTGGAGGCAGGCCGGCTTGGCTACACCTTC

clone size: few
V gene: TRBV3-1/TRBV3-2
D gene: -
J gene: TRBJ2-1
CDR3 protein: CASSLGVSSYNEQFF
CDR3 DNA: TGTGCCAGCAGCCTAGGAGTGAGCTCCTACAATGAGCAGTTCTTC

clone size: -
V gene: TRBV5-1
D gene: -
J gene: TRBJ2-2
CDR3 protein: CASQAQTGTAGELFF
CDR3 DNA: TGCGCCAGCCAGGCCCAAACAGGGACCGCCGGGGAGCTGTTTTTT

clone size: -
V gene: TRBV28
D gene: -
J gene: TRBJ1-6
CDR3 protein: CASKEVDPGYSPLHF
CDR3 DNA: TGTGCCAGCAAGGAGGTAGACCCGGGATACTCACCCCTCCACTTT

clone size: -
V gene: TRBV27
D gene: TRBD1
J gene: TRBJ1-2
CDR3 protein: CASSFTGGIGYTF
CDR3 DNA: TGTGCCAGCAGTTTCACAGGGGGCATAGGCTACACCTTC

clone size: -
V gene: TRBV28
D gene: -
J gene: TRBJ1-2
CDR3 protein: CASNENYGYTF
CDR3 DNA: TGTGCCAGCAACGAGAACTATGGCTACACCTTC

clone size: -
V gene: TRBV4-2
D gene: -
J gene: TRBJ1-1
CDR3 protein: CASSRWTEGDTEAFF
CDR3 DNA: TGTGCCAGCTCCCGTTGGACAGAAGGGGACACTGAAGCTTTCTTT

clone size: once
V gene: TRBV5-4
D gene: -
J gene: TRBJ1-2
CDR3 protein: CASSLPPGSGGSYTF
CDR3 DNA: TGTGCCAGCAGTCTCCCCCCCGGGAGTGGAGGAAGCTACACCTTC

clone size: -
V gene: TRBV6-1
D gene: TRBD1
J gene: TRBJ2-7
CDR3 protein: CASSEAYGESGQGYRYF
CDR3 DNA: TGTGCCAGCAGTGAAGCGTACGGGGAGTCGGGACAGGGGTATCGGTACTTC

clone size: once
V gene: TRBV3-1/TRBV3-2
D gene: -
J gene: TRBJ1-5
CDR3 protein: CASSPVPNSNQPQHF
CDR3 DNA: TGTGCCAGCAGCCCGGTTCCTAATAGCAATCAGCCCCAGCATTTT

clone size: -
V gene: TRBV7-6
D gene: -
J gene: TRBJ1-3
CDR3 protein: CASSLGQVGRGVGNTIYF
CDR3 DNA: TGTGCCAGCAGCTTAGGACAGGTTGGCCGAGGGGTTGGAAACACCATATATTTT

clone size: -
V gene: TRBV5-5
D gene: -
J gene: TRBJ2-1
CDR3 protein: CASSHYPSSYNEQFF
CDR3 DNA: TGTGCCAGCAGCCACTACCCGAGCTCCTACAATGAGCAGTTCTTC

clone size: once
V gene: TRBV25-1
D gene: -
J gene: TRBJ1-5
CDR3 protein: CARGRGSHNQPQHF
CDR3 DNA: TGTGCCAGGGGTCGGGGATCTCACAATCAGCCCCAGCATTTT

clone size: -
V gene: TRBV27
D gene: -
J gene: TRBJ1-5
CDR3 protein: CASRNSYSNQPQHF
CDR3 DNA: TGTGCCAGCAGAAACAGCTATAGCAATCAGCCCCAGCATTTT

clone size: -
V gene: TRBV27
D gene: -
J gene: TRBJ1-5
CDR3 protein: CASSYGTHQPQHF
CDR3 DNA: TGTGCCAGCAGTTATGGGACACATCAGCCCCAGCATTTT

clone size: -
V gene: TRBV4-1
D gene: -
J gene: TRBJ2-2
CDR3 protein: CASSQQDTGELFF
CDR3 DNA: TGCGCCAGCAGCCAACAGGACACCGGGGAGCTGTTTTTT

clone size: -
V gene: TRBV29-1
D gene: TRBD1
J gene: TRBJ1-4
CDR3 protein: CSVADRGMEKLFF
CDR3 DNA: TGCAGCGTTGCTGACAGGGGTATGGAAAAACTGTTTTTT

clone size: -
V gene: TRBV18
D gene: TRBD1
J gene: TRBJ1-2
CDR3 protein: CASSPLTGYYGYTF
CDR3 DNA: TGTGCCAGCTCACCTCTGACAGGGTACTATGGCTACACCTTC

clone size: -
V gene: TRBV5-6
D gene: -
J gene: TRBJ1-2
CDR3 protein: CASSLRQLPTSNYGYTF
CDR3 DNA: TGTGCCAGCAGCTTACGACAGCTCCCTACTTCTAACTATGGCTACACCTTC

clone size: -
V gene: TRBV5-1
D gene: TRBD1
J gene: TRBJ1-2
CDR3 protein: CASSLGGTGDYGYTF
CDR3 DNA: TGCGCCAGCAGCTTGGGGGGGACAGGAGACTATGGCTACACCTTC

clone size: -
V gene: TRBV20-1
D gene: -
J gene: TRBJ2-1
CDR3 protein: CSASVGRDNEQFF
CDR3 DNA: TGCAGTGCTAGTGTGGGCAGGGACAATGAGCAGTTCTTC

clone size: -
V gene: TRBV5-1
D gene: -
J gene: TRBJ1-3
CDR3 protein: CASSTGQGISGNTIYF
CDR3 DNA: TGCGCCAGCTCTACGGGGCAGGGGATCTCTGGAAACACCATATATTTT

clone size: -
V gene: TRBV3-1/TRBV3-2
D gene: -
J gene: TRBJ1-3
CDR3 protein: CASSVGGGNTIYF
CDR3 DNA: TGTGCCAGCAGTGTCGGGGGGGGAAACACCATATATTTT

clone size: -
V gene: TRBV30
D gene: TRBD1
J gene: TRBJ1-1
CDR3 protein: CAWREDRATEAFF
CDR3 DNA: TGTGCCTGGAGGGAAGACAGGGCCACTGAAGCTTTCTTT

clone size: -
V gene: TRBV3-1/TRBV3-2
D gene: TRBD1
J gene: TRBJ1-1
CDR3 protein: CASSPPGTGEAFF
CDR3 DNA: TGTGCCAGCAGCCCACCCGGGACAGGAGAAGCTTTCTTT

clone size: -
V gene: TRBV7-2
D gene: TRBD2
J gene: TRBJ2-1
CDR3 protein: CASSLGTSRQNEQFF
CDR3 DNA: TGTGCCAGCAGCTTAGGGACTAGTCGCCAGAATGAGCAGTTCTTC

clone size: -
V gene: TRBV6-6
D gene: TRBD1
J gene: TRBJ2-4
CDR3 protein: CASSSGQLAKNIQYF
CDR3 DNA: TGTGCCAGCAGTTCGGGACAGCTAGCCAAAAACATTCAGTACTTC

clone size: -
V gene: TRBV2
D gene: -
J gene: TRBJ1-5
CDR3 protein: CASSETQSNQPQHF
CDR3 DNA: TGTGCCAGCAGTGAAACACAGAGCAATCAGCCCCAGCATTTT

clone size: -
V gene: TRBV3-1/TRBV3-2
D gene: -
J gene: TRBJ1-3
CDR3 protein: CASSQEGGYSGNTIYF
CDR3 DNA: TGTGCCAGCAGCCAAGAGGGCGGGTACTCTGGAAACACCATATATTTT

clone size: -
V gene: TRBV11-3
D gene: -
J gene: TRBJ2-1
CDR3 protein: CASSAQGTGPEQFF
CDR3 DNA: TGTGCCAGCAGCGCTCAAGGTACAGGGCCTGAGCAGTTCTTC

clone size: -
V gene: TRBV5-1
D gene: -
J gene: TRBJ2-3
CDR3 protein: CASSLVTRAGASTDTQYF
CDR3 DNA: TGCGCCAGCAGCTTGGTAACGCGCGCGGGGGCTAGCACAGATACGCAGTATTTT

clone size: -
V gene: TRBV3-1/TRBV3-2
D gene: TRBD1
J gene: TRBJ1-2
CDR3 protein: CASSLLGQGGHYGYTF
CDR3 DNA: TGTGCCAGCAGCCTTCTAGGACAGGGCGGTCACTATGGCTACACCTTC

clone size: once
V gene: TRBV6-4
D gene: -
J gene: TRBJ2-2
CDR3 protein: CASSASQGNGGELFF
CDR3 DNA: TGTGCCAGCAGTGCCTCCCAGGGAAATGGCGGGGAGCTGTTTTTT

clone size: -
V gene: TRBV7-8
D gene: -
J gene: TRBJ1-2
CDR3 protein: CASSLAQKNGYTF
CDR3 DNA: TGTGCCAGCAGCTTAGCGCAGAAGAATGGCTACACCTTC

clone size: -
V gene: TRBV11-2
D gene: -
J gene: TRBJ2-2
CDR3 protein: CASSLFGIGTGELFF
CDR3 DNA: TGTGCCAGCAGCTTATTCGGGATCGGAACCGGGGAGCTGTTTTTT

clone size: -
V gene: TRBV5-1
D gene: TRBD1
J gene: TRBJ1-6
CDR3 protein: CASSGTGRPPLHF
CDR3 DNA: TGCGCCAGTTCGGGGACAGGGCGGCCACCCCTCCACTTT